This T cell receptor (beta chain) was recovered during a study of OX40 agonist ivuxolimab in advanced cancers. Study-wide context: The mean age was 60 years, ranging from about 20 to 79, with 65% to 90% of participants male.

Prior autoimmune disease or systemic immunosuppression barred patients. Worth noting for this clone: Its antigen is unknown.

Only in-frame clones appear in the TCRdb table, and some are missing; sequencing was by immunoSEQ multiplex PCR. This sample yields some 60,000 clones, of which 94% are seen a single time; approximately 19% belongs to the top ten. Study-wide points: Both CD4+ and CD8+ T cell populations in blood had undergone clonal expansion by week 6 at 0.1 to 3.0 mg/kg.

This CDR3 comprises 13 residues. CDR1 and CDR2 (germline): KGHSH, LQKENI. Trimming at V came to 3 bases and at J to 5 bases, leaving 3 bases not matched to a gene. The sequence was collected from an adult with an advanced solid tumor such as melanoma, head and neck, liver or kidney cancer. The chain carries TRBV18 and TRBJ2-7; TRBD1 matches 8 bases. The material sequenced was CD4+ or CD8+ T cells sorted from blood, taken in a trial of the OX40 agonist ivuxolimab. Here the CDR3 DNA reads TGTGCCAGCTCACCGGACAGGGTCCACGAGCAGTACTTC. Residues: CASSPDRVHEQYF.